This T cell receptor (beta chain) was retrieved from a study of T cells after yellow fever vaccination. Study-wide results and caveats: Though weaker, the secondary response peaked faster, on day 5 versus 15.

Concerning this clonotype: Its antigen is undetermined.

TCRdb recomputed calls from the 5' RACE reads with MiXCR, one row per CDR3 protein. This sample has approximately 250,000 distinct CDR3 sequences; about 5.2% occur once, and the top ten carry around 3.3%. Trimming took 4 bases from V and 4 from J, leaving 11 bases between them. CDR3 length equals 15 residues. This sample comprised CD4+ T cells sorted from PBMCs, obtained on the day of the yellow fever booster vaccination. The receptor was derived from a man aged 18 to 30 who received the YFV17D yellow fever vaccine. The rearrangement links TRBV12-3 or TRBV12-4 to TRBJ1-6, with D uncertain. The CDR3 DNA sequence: TGTGCCAGCAGTTATAGGCAGGTTTATAATTCACCCCTCCACTTT. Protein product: CASSYRQVYNSPLHF.